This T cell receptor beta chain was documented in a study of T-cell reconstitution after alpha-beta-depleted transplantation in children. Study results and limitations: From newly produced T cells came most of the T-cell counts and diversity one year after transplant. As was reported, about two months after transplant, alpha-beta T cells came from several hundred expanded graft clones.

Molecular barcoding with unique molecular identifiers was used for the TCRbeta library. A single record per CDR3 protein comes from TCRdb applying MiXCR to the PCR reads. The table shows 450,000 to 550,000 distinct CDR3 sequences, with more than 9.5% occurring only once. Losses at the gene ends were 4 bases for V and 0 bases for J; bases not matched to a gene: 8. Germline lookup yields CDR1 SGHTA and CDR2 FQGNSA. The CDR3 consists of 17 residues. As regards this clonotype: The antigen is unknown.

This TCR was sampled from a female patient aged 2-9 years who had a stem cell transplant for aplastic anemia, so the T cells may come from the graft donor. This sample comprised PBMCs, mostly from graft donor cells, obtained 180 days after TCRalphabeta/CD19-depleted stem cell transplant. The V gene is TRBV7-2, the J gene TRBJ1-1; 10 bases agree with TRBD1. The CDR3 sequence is CASSSGQGVRLNTEAFF. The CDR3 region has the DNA TGTGCCAGCAGCTCCGGACAGGGGGTCCGTTTGAACACTGAAGCTTTCTTT.